Presented here are 21 T cell receptor beta chains from one specimen sequenced in a study of blood T cell repertoires in COVID-19. The table came from immunoSEQ multiplex PCR; TCRdb's copy has only in-frame clones and leaves some out. The sample yields roughly 140,000 clones, 85% seen once. Sequencing was carried out using peripheral blood. These receptors all stem from a woman between 40 and 55 years old with active or convalescent COVID-19.

The chain employs TRBV10-3 and TRBJ2-1; D not resolved. This CDR3 contains 14 residues. CDR1 and CDR2 from the germline V gene are ENHRY and SYGVKD. Trimming pared 0 bases from V and 8 bases from J, leaving 11 bases between. CDR3 DNA sequence: TGTGCCATCAGTGAGTCCTACCCCGTAGATGAGCAGTTCTTC. Encoded protein: CAISESYPVDEQFF.

This clone was seen a single time. The CDR3, as DNA: TGTGCCAGCAGCTTAGTCGGGGAAGGCTACACCTTC. Translating it yields CASSLVGEGYTF. The V and J genes are TRBV11-2 and TRBJ1-2; D uncertain. V was cut by 1 base and J by 8 bases, with 8 bases left in between. Germline V gives CDR1 SGHAT, CDR2 FQNNGV. This CDR3 has 12 residues.

The CDR3 region is CSASRGQGFYGYTF. CDR3 bases: TGCAGTGCTAGTAGGGGACAGGGGTTCTATGGCTACACCTTC. The chain employs TRBV20-1 and TRBJ1-2; 10 nucleotides line up with TRBD1. Germline CDR1 and CDR2: DFQATT and SNEGSKA (reference sequence). The CDR3 length is 14 residues. J was trimmed by 4 bases and V by 3 bases; bases with no gene match: 5.

The chain joins TRBV18 to TRBJ2-7, with 8 bases aligning to TRBD1. The length of the CDR3 is 14 residues. With 5 bases clipped from V and 3 bases from J, the junction kept 6 bases outside the gene matches. In germline, CDR1 is KGHSH, CDR2 LQKENI. The CDR3 region is CASSFDRGGYEQYF. CDR3 coding DNA: TGTGCCAGCTCATTCGACAGGGGAGGCTACGAGCAGTACTTC.

The gene calls are TRBV3-1 (or the pseudogene TRBV3-2) and TRBJ2-5; no clear D gene. The CDR3 spans 12 residues. Trimming cost V 4 bases and J 5 bases, with 8 bases left between them. CDR1 LGHDT and CDR2 YNNKEL come from the germline V gene (reference sequence). CDR3 in DNA: TGTGCCAGCAGCCGCAGCAGGGAGACCCAGTACTTC. Protein sequence: CASSRSRETQYF.

This rearrangement joins TRBV18 to TRBJ1-4, with a tentative D call TRBD1 (5 bases). CDR1 is KGHSH and CDR2 is LQKENI in the germline V gene. The CDR3 totals 17 residues. V was cut by 3 bases and J by 4 bases, with 18 bases left in between. CDR3: CASSPHRRGRSNEKLFF. For the CDR3, the DNA is TGTGCCAGCTCACCTCACAGGCGGGGCAGGAGTAATGAAAAACTGTTTTTT.

V gene TRBV28 combines with J gene TRBJ1-1; D not resolved. This CDR3 has 14 residues. The V gene lost 8 bases and the J gene lost 0 bases, with 13 bases spanning the gap. Germline V gene data show CDR1 as MDHEN and CDR2 as SYDVKM. For the CDR3, the DNA is TGTGCCAGCCCCCGAGGTACGGTGAACACTGAAGCTTTCTTT. It encodes CASPRGTVNTEAFF.

This clone was found a few times. This rearrangement joins TRBV3-1 (or the pseudogene TRBV3-2) to TRBJ2-1; 8 positions match TRBD1. The CDR3 loop spans 16 amino acids. CDR1 and CDR2 from the germline V gene are LGHDT and YNNKEL (reference sequence). V shed 0 bases, J shed 6 bases, and the junction held 7 bases outside the gene matches. The CDR3 nucleotides read TGTGCCAGCAGCCAAGAGGGGCAGGGGGCGGGCAATGAGCAGTTCTTC. Protein: CASSQEGQGAGNEQFF.

As to this clone: The sample contains more than one DNA sequence encoding this CDR3. V and J are TRBV27 and TRBJ1-2; 7 bases fit TRBD1. The CDR3 totals 13 residues. Trimming at V came to 6 bases and at J to 8 bases, leaving 9 bases not matched to a gene. Germline loops: CDR1 MNHEY, CDR2 SMNVEV (reference sequence). The CDR3 DNA reads as TGTGCCAGCAGCCTACGACAGGGTGAGGGCTACACCTTC. It encodes CASSLRQGEGYTF.

The chain joins TRBV5-1 to TRBJ1-4; no definite D call. Trimming shortened V by 0 bases and J by 6 bases, and 6 bases separated the two germline ends. The CDR3 length is 13 residues. Germline V gene sequence: CDR1 SGHRS, CDR2 YFSETQ. The chain's CDR3 is CASSLVPDEKLFF. CDR3 nucleotides: TGCGCCAGCAGCTTGGTACCAGATGAAAAACTGTTTTTT.

The V gene is TRBV4-3, the J gene TRBJ1-4; weak D call: TRBD1 (5 bases). Trimming removed 0 bases at V and 10 bases at J, with 12 bases between. Germline V lookup: CDR1 LGHNA, CDR2 YSLEER. The CDR3 is 14 residues long. This CDR3 reads CASSQETGVGKLFF. The CDR3, as DNA: TGCGCCAGCAGCCAAGAAACAGGAGTTGGAAAACTGTTTTTT.

The chain links TRBV28 to TRBJ1-6; D unclear. Per germline, CDR1 MDHEN and CDR2 SYDVKM. Trimming took 6 bases from V and 0 from J, leaving 18 bases between them. The CDR3 length is 18 residues. The CDR3 coding sequence is TGTGCCAGCAGCTCCCCGACGGGCGGGCGCTCCTATAATTCACCCCTCCACTTT. Translated, it gives CASSSPTGGRSYNSPLHF.

This chain joins TRBV6-2 or TRBV6-3 and TRBJ1-5; 8 bases line up with TRBD1. There are 18 residues in the CDR3. Trimming removed 4 bases from V and 0 bases from J; junction bases left unmatched: 11. Germline assignment: CDR1 MNHEY and CDR2 SVGEGT. CDR3 residues: CASSSPRTGFNSNQPQHF. As DNA, the CDR3 is TGTGCCAGCAGTTCCCCGCGGACAGGGTTTAATAGCAATCAGCCCCAGCATTTT.

V is TRBV14 and J is TRBJ1-3, with no clear D. Germline CDR1 and CDR2: SGHDN and FVKESK. The CDR3 consists of 16 residues. V lost 2 bases, J lost 6 bases, and 17 bases lay in between. CDR3 DNA: TGTGCCAGCAGCCAATTTGCAGGAACTAGGGAAAACACCATATATTTT. Encoded protein: CASSQFAGTRENTIYF.

In DNA form, the CDR3 reads TGCAGCGTGGCTCGGACACACGGCAGCGGGGAGCAGTACTTC. This sequence encodes CSVARTHGSGEQYF. This chain joins TRBV29-1 and TRBJ2-7, with D perhaps TRBD2 (6 bases). Trimming took 6 bases from V and 7 from J, leaving 22 bases between them. CDR3 length: 14 amino acids. CDR1 and CDR2 (germline): SQVTM, ANQGSEA.

V is TRBV28 and J is TRBJ1-4, with 7 bases fitting TRBD1. The CDR3 covers 15 residues. The V segment lost 5 bases and the J segment 5 bases; nucleotides outside the gene matches: 8. CDR1 is MDHEN, CDR2 SYDVKM, per germline. The CDR3 DNA follows: TGTGCCAGCAGTCCACCGACAGGGTCCAATGAAAAACTGTTTTTT. It translates to CASSPPTGSNEKLFF.

This chain's CDR3 is CASSEWGTSGREEEQYF. The CDR3 DNA sequence: TGTGCCAGCAGCGAGTGGGGGACTAGCGGGAGGGAGGAAGAGCAGTACTTC. V is TRBV7-2 and J is TRBJ2-7; 16 bases map to TRBD2. This CDR3 region has 17 residues. The germline CDR1 and CDR2 sequences are SGHTA and FQGNSA. V shed 5 bases, J shed 7 bases, and the junction held 11 bases outside the gene matches.

The rearrangement links TRBV6-4 to TRBJ2-3; 8 positions agree with TRBD2. With V trimmed by 7 bases and J by 4 bases, 10 bases remained unmatched. The CDR3 runs 15 residues. CDR1 and CDR2 (germline): MRHNA, SNTAGT. The CDR3 DNA reads TGTGCCAGCACCATCAGCGGGAGCGGGCCAGATACGCAGTATTTT. Protein sequence: CASTISGSGPDTQYF.

This clone was detected a few times. The V call is TRBV30, the J call TRBJ1-4; 9 bases match TRBD1. The CDR3 length is 18 residues. After removal of 5 bases from V and 1 base from J, the junction contained 14 bases not matched to a gene. Germline V gene data show CDR1 as GTSNPN and CDR2 as SVGIG (reference sequence). The CDR3 DNA sequence: TGTGCCTGGTCTCGTCGGTACAGGGGGCGGGGAACTAATGAAAAACTGTTTTTT. Its translation is CAWSRRYRGRGTNEKLFF.

The genes are TRBV19 and TRBJ1-2; TRBD1 matches at 12 bases. Germline assignment: CDR1 LNHDA and CDR2 SQIVND (reference sequence). The length of the CDR3 is 14 residues. The V segment lost 7 bases and the J segment 4 bases; nucleotides outside the gene matches: 4. CDR3 amino acids: CASTGTGGTYGYTF. Written as DNA, the CDR3 is TGTGCCAGTACCGGGACAGGGGGCACCTATGGCTACACCTTC.

This chain joins TRBV19 and TRBJ1-5, with 8 bases matching TRBD1. The J segment lost 7 bases and the V segment lost 3 bases, leaving 8 bases of the junction unmatched. Germline V lookup: CDR1 LNHDA, CDR2 SQIVND (reference sequence). This CDR3 spans 15 amino acids. CDR3 coding DNA: TGTGCCAGTAGTATCGCGGGACAGGTAGGGCAGCCCCAGCATTTT. It encodes CASSIAGQVGQPQHF.